Each of the 28 T cell receptor beta chains below was sequenced from the same sample in a study of sequential checkpoint blockade in melanoma. Using immunoSEQ multiplex PCR, the repertoire was profiled, and TCRdb retains in-frame clones only, with some absent. The profile shows about 21,000 clones, roughly 80% of them singletons. Treatment meaning: randomized to nivolumab then ipilimumab (arm A) or the reverse (arm B). Sequencing was performed on CD8+ T cells sorted from blood (inferred from file names), taken from a patient given nivolumab and ipilimumab in sequence. The receptors here all came from a human donor with melanoma.

This CDR3 is CASSYPSVTYNEQFF. The DNA for the CDR3 is TGTGCCAGCAGCTATCCTAGCGTAACCTACAATGAGCAGTTCTTC. This sequence joins TRBV5-6 and TRBJ2-1; D perhaps matches TRBD2 (6 bases). CDR1 and CDR2 from the germline V gene are SGHDT and YYEEEE. CDR3 size: 15 residues. Trimming shortened V by 3 bases and J by 2 bases, and 12 bases separated the two germline ends.

The chain has TRBV7-9 and TRBJ2-7; the D gene is possibly TRBD2 (6 bases). Deletions cut 5 bases from V and 9 bases from J, with 17 bases between. This CDR3 is 13 amino acids long. Per germline, CDR1 SEHNR and CDR2 FQNEAQ (reference sequence). The CDR3 region has the DNA TGTGCCAGCAGCCCTCCAGGGAGGCAGGCGCAGTACTTC. This gives the protein CASSPPGRQAQYF.

The CDR3: CASSNRQGGTEAFF. CDR3 nucleotide sequence: TGTGCCAGCAGCAATCGACAGGGGGGCACTGAAGCTTTCTTT. V and J are TRBV27 and TRBJ1-1; 9 nucleotides align to TRBD1. The CDR3 totals 14 residues. V lost 6 bases, J lost 4 bases, and 6 bases stayed unmatched. Per germline, CDR1 MNHEY and CDR2 SMNVEV (reference sequence).

The rearrangement uses TRBV2 and TRBJ2-7; D remains ambiguous. The length of the CDR3 is 13 residues. CDR1 and CDR2 (germline): SNHLY, FYNNEI. V lost 6 bases and J lost 2, with 11 bases in between. The chain's CDR3 is CASSIYQTYEQYF. CDR3 sequence (DNA): TGTGCCAGCAGCATCTACCAAACCTACGAGCAGTACTTC.

This chain joins TRBV4-1 and TRBJ2-7, with TRBD2 matching over 9 bases. CDR1 is MGHRA and CDR2 is YSYEKL in the germline V gene. The CDR3 sequence is 17 residues long. With 1 base clipped from V and 0 bases from J, the junction kept 7 bases outside the gene matches. This CDR3 reads CASSQGGSGRPSYEQYF. The CDR3 DNA sequence: TGCGCCAGCAGCCAAGGAGGCAGCGGGAGGCCCTCCTACGAGCAGTACTTC.

V is TRBV11-2 and J is TRBJ1-1; D unresolved. Germline V lookup: CDR1 SGHAT, CDR2 FQNNGV. Trimming shortened V by 0 bases and J by 3 bases, and 5 bases separated the two germline ends. CDR3 length equals 13 residues. For the CDR3, the DNA is TGTGCCAGCAGCTTAGAAACGGACACTGAAGCTTTCTTT. This translates into CASSLETDTEAFF.

The chain joins TRBV10-2 to TRBJ2-7; D not certain. The length of the CDR3 is 14 residues. Trimming took 1 base from V and 0 from J, leaving 7 bases between them. Per germline, CDR1 WSHSY and CDR2 SAAADI. CDR3 protein: CASSEFDNSYEQYF. DNA of the CDR3: TGCGCCAGCAGTGAGTTTGACAACTCCTACGAGCAGTACTTC.

The table lists this clone with a count of one. The chain combines TRBV28 with TRBJ2-3, with 9 bases that match TRBD2. CDR3 length: 12 amino acids. Per the germline V gene, CDR1 is MDHEN and CDR2 is SYDVKM. The CDR3, as DNA: TGTGGGCCCGGGACTAGCATGAATACGCAGTATTTT. Its protein product is CGPGTSMNTQYF.

J is TRBJ2-7 and V is TRBV6-5; 7 bases agree with TRBD1. This CDR3 region has 14 residues. In germline, CDR1 is MNHEY, CDR2 SVGAGI. V shed 5 bases and J 0 bases; nucleotides not matched to a gene: 4. CDR3 nucleotides: TGTGCCAGCAGTGACCGGGACAGCTCCTACGAGCAGTACTTC. It translates to CASSDRDSSYEQYF.

The chain links TRBV4-3 to TRBJ1-1; TRBD1 aligns across 7 bases. Germline lookup yields CDR1 LGHNA and CDR2 YSLEER. The CDR3 consists of 16 residues. J gave up 0 bases and V 4 bases, and 8 bases lay outside the gene matches. CDR3 DNA sequence: TGCGCCAGCAGCCCCCACCAGGGACAGTTGAACACTGAAGCTTTCTTT. It yields the protein CASSPHQGQLNTEAFF.

Only one count was recorded for this clone. The genes are TRBV2 and TRBJ2-1; 8 positions agree with TRBD2. The ends lost 5 bases at V and 3 bases at J; junction bases unmatched: 3. This CDR3 has 14 residues. CDR1 is SNHLY, CDR2 FYNNEI, per germline. The CDR3 protein is CASSPGTSYNEQFF. CDR3 sequence (DNA): TGTGCCAGCAGTCCCGGGACTAGCTACAATGAGCAGTTCTTC.

This clone was counted between two and nine times. This chain uses TRBV9 with TRBJ1-1; D is possibly TRBD1 (5 bases). This CDR3 spans 14 amino acids. Trimming shortened V by 1 base and J by 5 bases, and 12 bases separated the two germline ends. Germline lookup yields CDR1 SGDLS and CDR2 YYNGEE. CDR3 in DNA: TGTGCCAGCAGCGTATGGGGCGCGGGAACTGAAGCTTTCTTT. Translation: CASSVWGAGTEAFF.

To note about this clone: This sample also contains other DNA sequences that code for the same CDR3. The chain recombines TRBV27 with TRBJ2-5; the match to TRBD1 covers 9 bases. Germline values: CDR1 MNHEY, CDR2 SMNVEV (reference sequence). The CDR3 consists of 18 residues. Trimming at V came to 1 base and at J to 4 bases, leaving 13 bases not matched to a gene. The CDR3 spells CASSLLPGGQGWGETQYF. CDR3 bases: TGTGCCAGCAGTTTATTACCGGGGGGACAGGGATGGGGAGAGACCCAGTACTTC.

A single count supports this clone. The chain uses TRBV5-1 and TRBJ2-3; 7 bases are shared with TRBD1. CDR3 length equals 15 residues. Germline values: CDR1 SGHRS, CDR2 YFSETQ. J gave up 2 bases and V 0 bases, and 3 bases lay outside the gene matches. CDR3: CASSLVGTDTDTQYF. DNA of the CDR3: TGCGCCAGCAGCTTGGTGGGGACAGACACAGATACGCAGTATTTT.

This clone was found a few times. This chain uses TRBV10-1 with TRBJ2-7, with TRBD2 matching over 12 bases. The J segment lost 6 bases and the V segment lost 4 bases, leaving 4 bases of the junction unmatched. The germline CDR1 and CDR2 sequences are WNHNN and SYGVQD (reference sequence). There are 14 residues in the CDR3. CDR3 DNA sequence: TGCGCCAGCAGTGGCGGACTAGCGGGGATCGAGCAGTACTTC. Residues: CASSGGLAGIEQYF.

The J gene is TRBJ2-7, the V gene TRBV28, with a tentative D call TRBD1 (6 bases). The V and J ends lost 5 bases and 4 bases respectively, with 18 bases between them. The CDR3 runs 15 residues. Germline lookup yields CDR1 MDHEN and CDR2 SYDVKM. In nucleotides, the CDR3 is TGTGCCAGCAGTGGAACCGGGACACCACCTTACGAGCAGTACTTC. Protein product: CASSGTGTPPYEQYF.

This clone counts as medium-sized. This chain joins TRBV11-2 and TRBJ2-7; the match to TRBD2 covers 7 bases. Per the germline V gene, CDR1 is SGHAT and CDR2 is FQNNGV. The CDR3 loop spans 15 amino acids. Trimming removed 2 bases from V and 7 bases from J; junction bases left unmatched: 11. The CDR3 protein is CASSLMPGGRAEQYF. The CDR3 DNA reads as TGTGCCAGCAGCTTAATGCCGGGGGGACGGGCAGAGCAGTACTTC.

The V gene is TRBV2, the J gene TRBJ2-1; 8 bases line up with TRBD2. The CDR3 runs 15 residues. The ends lost 7 bases at V and 2 bases at J; junction bases unmatched: 7. The germline V gene encodes CDR1 SNHLY and CDR2 FYNNEI. The CDR3 sequence is CASIIPGLAYNEQFF. CDR3 coding DNA: TGTGCCAGCATAATTCCGGGACTAGCCTACAATGAGCAGTTCTTC.

J is TRBJ2-7 and V is TRBV19, with D possibly being TRBD1 (6 bases). V lost 4 bases to trimming and J lost 6 bases, with 16 bases between them. Per germline, CDR1 LNHDA and CDR2 SQIVND (reference sequence). CDR3 size: 14 residues. CDR3 DNA: TGTGCCAGTAGTACAAAATACAGGGTCCCCGAGCAGTACTTC. Translated, it gives CASSTKYRVPEQYF.

The chain links TRBV7-2 to TRBJ2-7; unclear D gene. The CDR3 has 14 amino acids. Germline V gene lookup returns CDR1 SGHTA and CDR2 FQGNSA. V was shortened by 5 bases and J by 7 bases, with 18 bases between the two germline ends. This chain's CDR3 is CASSPVVLLSEQYF. Written as DNA, the CDR3 is TGTGCCAGCAGCCCCGTCGTGCTTCTAAGTGAGCAGTACTTC.

The V and J genes are TRBV7-8 and TRBJ1-1, with 7 bases matching TRBD1. Germline assignment: CDR1 SGHVS and CDR2 FQNEAQ. The CDR3 sequence is 14 residues long. V lost 4 bases, J lost 7 bases, and 9 bases stayed unmatched. CDR3 nucleotide sequence: TGTGCCAGCAGCTCATGGGACAGCCCCAGTGAAGCTTTCTTT. Translated, it gives CASSSWDSPSEAFF.

CDR3 DNA sequence: TGTGCCAGTAGTATAAAGGGGCTAGGGGCCTACAATGAGCAGTTCTTC. This encodes CASSIKGLGAYNEQFF. The rearrangement uses TRBV19 and TRBJ2-1; the D gene is possibly TRBD1 (5 bases). CDR3 length: 16 residues. V lost 2 bases and J 2 bases, leaving 13 bases between the germline ends. The germline V gene has CDR1 LNHDA and CDR2 SQIVND (reference sequence). Full variable domain (rest looked up from reference TRBV19 and TRBJ2-1): DGGITQSPKYLFRKEGQNVTLSCEQNLNHDAMYWYRQDPGQGLRLIYYSQIVNDFQKGDIAEGYSVSREKKESFPLTVTSAQKNPTAFYLCASSIKGLGAYNEQFFGPGTRLTVL.

This chain links TRBV7-9 with TRBJ2-3, with D possibly TRBD2 on 6 matching bases. Trimming left V 4 bases short and J 6 bases short, with 17 bases between. The CDR3 length is 15 residues. CDR1 is SEHNR, CDR2 FQNEAQ, per germline (reference sequence). CDR3 sequence: CASSSHLLAWDTQYF. The DNA for the CDR3 is TGTGCCAGCAGCTCCCATCTGCTAGCGTGGGATACGCAGTATTTT. Full variable domain (remainder filled in from reference TRBV7-9 and TRBJ2-3): DTGVSQNPRHKITKRGQNVTFRCDPISEHNRLYWYRQTLGQGPEFLTYFQNEAQLEKSRLLSDRFSAERPKGSFSTLEIQRTEQGDSAMYLCASSSHLLAWDTQYFGPGTRLTVL.

The CDR3 region has the DNA TGTGCCAGCAGCCAGTATTATGGCTACACCTTC. Its protein is CASSQYYGYTF. The V and J genes are TRBV2 and TRBJ1-2; no definite D call. The CDR3 covers 11 residues. V gave up 6 bases and J gave up 5 bases, with 7 bases separating them. Per the germline V gene, CDR1 is SNHLY and CDR2 is FYNNEI.

This chain uses TRBV27 with TRBJ2-5; a possible D gene is TRBD1 (8 bases). CDR1 is MNHEY, CDR2 SMNVEV, per germline (reference sequence). The CDR3 runs 16 residues. Deletions cut 1 base from V and 2 bases from J, with 14 bases between. In nucleotides, the CDR3 is TGTGCCAGCAGTTTATTGGACAGGGAGGGACAAGAGACCCAGTACTTC. This sequence encodes CASSLLDREGQETQYF.

This chain uses TRBV29-1 with TRBJ2-3; possibly TRBD1 for D (6 bases). Germline V gene lookup returns CDR1 SQVTM and CDR2 ANQGSEA. The CDR3 is 14 amino acids. Trimming took 7 bases from V and 6 from J, leaving 20 bases between them. CDR3 protein: CSASGQRGLDTQYF. For the CDR3, the DNA is TGCAGCGCTTCGGGCCAAAGGGGGTTGGATACGCAGTATTTT.

This chain joins TRBV27 and TRBJ1-5; unclear D gene. The CDR3 totals 13 residues. V was cut by 0 bases and J by 4 bases, with 4 bases left in between. CDR1 is MNHEY and CDR2 is SMNVEV in the germline V gene (reference sequence). The CDR3 is CASSLSLNQPQHF. The DNA for the CDR3 is TGTGCCAGCAGTTTATCCCTTAATCAGCCCCAGCATTTT.

J is TRBJ1-5 and V is TRBV27, with TRBD1 matching 9 bases. The CDR3 runs 14 residues. Per the germline V gene, CDR1 is MNHEY and CDR2 is SMNVEV (reference sequence). Losses at the gene ends were 10 bases for V and 5 bases for J; bases not matched to a gene: 9. CDR3 sequence reads: CATTPTGGDQPQHF. In DNA form, the CDR3 reads TGTGCCACTACGCCGACAGGGGGGGATCAGCCCCAGCATTTT.